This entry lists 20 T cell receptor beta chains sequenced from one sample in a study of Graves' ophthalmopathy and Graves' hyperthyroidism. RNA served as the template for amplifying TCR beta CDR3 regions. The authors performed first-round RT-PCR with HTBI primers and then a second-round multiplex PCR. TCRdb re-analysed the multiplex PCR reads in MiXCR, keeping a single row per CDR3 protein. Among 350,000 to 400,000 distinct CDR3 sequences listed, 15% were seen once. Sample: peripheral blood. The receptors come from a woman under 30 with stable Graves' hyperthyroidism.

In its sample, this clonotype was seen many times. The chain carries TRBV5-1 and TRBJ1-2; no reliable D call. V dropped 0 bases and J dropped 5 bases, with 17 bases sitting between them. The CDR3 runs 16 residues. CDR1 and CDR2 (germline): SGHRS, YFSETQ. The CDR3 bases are TGCGCCAGCAGCTTGGCCTGGCCCCCGGGATATTATGGCTACACCTTC. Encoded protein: CASSLAWPPGYYGYTF. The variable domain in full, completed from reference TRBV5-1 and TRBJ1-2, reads KAGVTQTPRYLIKTRGQQVTLSCSPISGHRSVSWYQQTPGQGLQFLFEYFSETQRNKGNFPGRFSGRQFSNSRSEMNVSTLELGDSALYLCASSLAWPPGYYGYTFGSGTRLTVV.

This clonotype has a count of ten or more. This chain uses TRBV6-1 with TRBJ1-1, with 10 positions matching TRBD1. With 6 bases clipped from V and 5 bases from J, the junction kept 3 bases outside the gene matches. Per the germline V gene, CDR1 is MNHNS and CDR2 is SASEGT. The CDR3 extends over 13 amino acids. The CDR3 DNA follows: TGTGCCAGCAGAACGGGACAGGGGACTGAAGCTTTCTTT. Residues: CASRTGQGTEAFF.

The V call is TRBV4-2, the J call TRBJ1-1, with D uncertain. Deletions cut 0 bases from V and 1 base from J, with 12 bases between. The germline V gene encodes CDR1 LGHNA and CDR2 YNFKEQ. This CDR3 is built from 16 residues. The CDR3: CASSQDLKGSNTEAFF. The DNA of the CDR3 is TGTGCCAGCAGCCAAGATCTAAAAGGGTCGAACACTGAAGCTTTCTTT.

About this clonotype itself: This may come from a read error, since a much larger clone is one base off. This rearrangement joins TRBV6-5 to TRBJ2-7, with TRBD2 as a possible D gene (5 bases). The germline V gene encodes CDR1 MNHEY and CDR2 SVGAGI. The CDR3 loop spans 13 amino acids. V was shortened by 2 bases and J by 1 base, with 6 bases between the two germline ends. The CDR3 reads CASSYRESYEQYF. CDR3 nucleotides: TGTGCCAGCAGTTACAGGGAGTCCTACGAGCAGTACTTC.

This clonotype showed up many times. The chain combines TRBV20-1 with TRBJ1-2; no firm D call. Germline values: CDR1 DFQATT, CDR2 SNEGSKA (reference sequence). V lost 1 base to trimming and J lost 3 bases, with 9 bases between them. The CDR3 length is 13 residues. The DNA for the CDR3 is TGCAGTGCTAGAGTGGACGACTACTATGGCTACACCTTC. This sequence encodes CSARVDDYYGYTF.

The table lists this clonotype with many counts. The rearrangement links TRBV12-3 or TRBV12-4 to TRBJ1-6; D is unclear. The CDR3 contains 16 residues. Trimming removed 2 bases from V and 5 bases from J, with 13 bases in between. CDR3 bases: TGTGCCAGCAGTTTAAGGGCACCCGGAGATAATTCACCCCTCCACTTT. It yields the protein CASSLRAPGDNSPLHF.

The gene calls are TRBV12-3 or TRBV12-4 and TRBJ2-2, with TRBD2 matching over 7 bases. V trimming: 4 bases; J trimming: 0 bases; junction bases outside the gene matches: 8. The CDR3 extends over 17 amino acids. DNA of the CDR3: TGTGCCAGCAGTTCACCCGGGACTATAACGAACACCGGGGAGCTGTTTTTT. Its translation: CASSSPGTITNTGELFF.

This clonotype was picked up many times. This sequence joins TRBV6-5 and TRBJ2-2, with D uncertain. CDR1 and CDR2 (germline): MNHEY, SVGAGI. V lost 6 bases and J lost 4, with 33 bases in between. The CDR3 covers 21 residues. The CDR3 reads CASSTLADQYSLTEITGELFF. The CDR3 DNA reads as TGTGCCAGCAGCACACTCGCAGATCAATACAGTCTGACGGAAATCACCGGGGAGCTGTTTTTT.

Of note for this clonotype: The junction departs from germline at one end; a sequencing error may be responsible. The CDR3 nucleotides read TGCAGTGCTAGAGCCCGGTCGATCGGGGCTTTAACTGGGGTCAACGTCCTGACTTTC. Protein product: CSARARSIGALTGVNVLTF. The V and J genes are TRBV20-1 and TRBJ2-6, with D perhaps matching TRBD1 or TRBD2 (5 bases each). From germline, CDR1 is DFQATT and CDR2 SNEGSKA (reference sequence). This CDR3 has 19 amino acids.

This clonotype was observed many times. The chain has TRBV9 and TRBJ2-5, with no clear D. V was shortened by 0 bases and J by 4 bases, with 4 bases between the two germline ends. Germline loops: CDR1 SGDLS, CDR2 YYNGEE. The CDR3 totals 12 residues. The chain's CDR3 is CASSVGTETQYF. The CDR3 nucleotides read TGTGCCAGCAGCGTAGGGACAGAGACCCAGTACTTC.

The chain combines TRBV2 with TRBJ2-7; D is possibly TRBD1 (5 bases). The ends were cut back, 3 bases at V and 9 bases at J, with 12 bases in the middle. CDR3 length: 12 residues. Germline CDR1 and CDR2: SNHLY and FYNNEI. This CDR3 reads CASSETVLAQYF. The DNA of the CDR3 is TGTGCCAGCAGTGAGACAGTCTTGGCGCAGTACTTC. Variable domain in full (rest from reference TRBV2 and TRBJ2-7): EPEVTQTPSHQVTQMGQEVILRCVPISNHLYFYWYRQILGQKVEFLVSFYNNEISEKSEIFDDQFSVERPDGSNFTLKIRSTKLEDSAMYFCASSETVLAQYFGPGTRLTVT.

CDR3 protein: CASSYFGRERTEAFF. CDR3 DNA sequence: TGTGCCAGCAGTTACTTCGGCAGGGAGAGGACTGAAGCTTTCTTT. The V call is TRBV6-5, the J call TRBJ1-1; perhaps TRBD1 as D (5 bases). The CDR3 has 15 residues. CDR1 and CDR2 from the germline V gene are MNHEY and SVGAGI. V was pared by 1 base and J by 5 bases, with 14 bases between.

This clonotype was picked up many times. The CDR3: CASSSSRGGRGTEAFF. The CDR3 coding sequence is TGTGCCAGCAGCTCCTCCCGAGGGGGGAGGGGCACTGAAGCTTTCTTT. V is TRBV11-1 and J is TRBJ1-1, with D perhaps matching TRBD1 (6 bases). The CDR3 runs to 16 residues. Trimming pared 4 bases from V and 4 bases from J, leaving 19 bases between. The germline CDR1 and CDR2 sequences are SGHAT and FQDESV (reference sequence).

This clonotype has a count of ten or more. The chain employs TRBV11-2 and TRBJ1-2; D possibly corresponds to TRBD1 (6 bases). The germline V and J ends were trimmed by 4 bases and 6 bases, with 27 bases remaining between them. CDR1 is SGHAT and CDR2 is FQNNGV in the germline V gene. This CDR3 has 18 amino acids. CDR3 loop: CASSSPLGGPRLRDGYTF. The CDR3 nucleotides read TGTGCCAGCAGCTCGCCCCTCGGGGGGCCCCGTCTTCGGGATGGCTACACCTTC.

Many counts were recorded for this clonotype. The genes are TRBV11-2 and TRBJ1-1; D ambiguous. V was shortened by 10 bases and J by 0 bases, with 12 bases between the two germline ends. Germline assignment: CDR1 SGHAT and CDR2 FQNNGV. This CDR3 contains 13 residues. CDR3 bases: TGTGCCATCCGAGCCGGGATGAACACTGAAGCTTTCTTT. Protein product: CAIRAGMNTEAFF. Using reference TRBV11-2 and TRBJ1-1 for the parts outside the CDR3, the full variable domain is EAGVAQSPRYKIIEKRQSVAFWCNPISGHATLYWYQQILGQGPKLLIQFQNNGVVDDSQLPKDRFSAERLKGVDSTLKIQPAKLEDSAVYLCAIRAGMNTEAFFGQGTRLTVV.

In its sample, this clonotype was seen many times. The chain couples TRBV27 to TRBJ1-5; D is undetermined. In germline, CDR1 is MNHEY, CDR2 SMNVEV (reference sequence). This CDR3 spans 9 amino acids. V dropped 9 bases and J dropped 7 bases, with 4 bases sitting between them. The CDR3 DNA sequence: TGTGCCAGTAGGCAGCCCCAGCATTTT. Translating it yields CASRQPQHF.

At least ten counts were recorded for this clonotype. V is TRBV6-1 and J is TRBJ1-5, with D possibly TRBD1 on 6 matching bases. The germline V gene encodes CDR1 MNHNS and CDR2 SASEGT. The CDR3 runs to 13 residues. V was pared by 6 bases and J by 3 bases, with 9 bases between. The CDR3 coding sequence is TGTGCCAGCAGCACAGGGCCCAATCAGCCCCAGCATTTT. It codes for CASSTGPNQPQHF.

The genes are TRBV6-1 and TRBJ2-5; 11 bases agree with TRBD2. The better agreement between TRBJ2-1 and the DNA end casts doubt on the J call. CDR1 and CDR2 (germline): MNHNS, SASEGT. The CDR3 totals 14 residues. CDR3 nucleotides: TGTGCCAGCAGTGAGCTAGCGGGGGGCAATGAGCAGTTCTTC. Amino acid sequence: CASSELAGGNEQFF.

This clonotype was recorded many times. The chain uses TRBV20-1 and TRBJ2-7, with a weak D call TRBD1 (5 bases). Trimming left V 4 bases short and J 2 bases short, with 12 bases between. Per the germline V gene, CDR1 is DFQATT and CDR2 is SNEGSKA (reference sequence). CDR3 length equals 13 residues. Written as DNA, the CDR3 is TGCAGTGCTATCCCCGACAGCGCCTACGAGCAGTACTTC. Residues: CSAIPDSAYEQYF.

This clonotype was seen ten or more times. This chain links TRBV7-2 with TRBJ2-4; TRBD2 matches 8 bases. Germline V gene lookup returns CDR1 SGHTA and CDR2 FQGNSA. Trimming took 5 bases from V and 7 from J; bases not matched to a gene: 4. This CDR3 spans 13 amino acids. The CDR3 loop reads CASSPGGGNIQYF. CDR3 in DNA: TGTGCCAGCAGCCCGGGGGGGGGCAACATTCAGTACTTC.